This T cell receptor (beta chain) appears in the sequencing data of a study of cytomegalovirus exposure and HLA in healthy donors. PCR involved 60 Vbeta and 13 Jbeta primers. Sequenced by immunoSEQ multiplex PCR; TCRdb stores in-frame clones only, minus some. The sample lists 150,000 to 200,000 clones; about 80% were seen once. The germline gives CDR1 SGHTA, CDR2 FQGNSA. V shed 5 bases and J shed 0 bases, with 14 bases lying between them. The CDR3 contains 16 residues. The sequenced material came from PBMCs. The TCR originated in a woman aged 45-65 years in good health and CMV-seropositive. The V call is TRBV7-2, the J call TRBJ1-5, with a weak D call TRBD1 (6 bases). CDR3 protein: CASSRDTSYSNQPQHF. The CDR3 DNA reads TGTGCCAGCAGCCGGGACACTTCCTATAGCAATCAGCCCCAGCATTTT.